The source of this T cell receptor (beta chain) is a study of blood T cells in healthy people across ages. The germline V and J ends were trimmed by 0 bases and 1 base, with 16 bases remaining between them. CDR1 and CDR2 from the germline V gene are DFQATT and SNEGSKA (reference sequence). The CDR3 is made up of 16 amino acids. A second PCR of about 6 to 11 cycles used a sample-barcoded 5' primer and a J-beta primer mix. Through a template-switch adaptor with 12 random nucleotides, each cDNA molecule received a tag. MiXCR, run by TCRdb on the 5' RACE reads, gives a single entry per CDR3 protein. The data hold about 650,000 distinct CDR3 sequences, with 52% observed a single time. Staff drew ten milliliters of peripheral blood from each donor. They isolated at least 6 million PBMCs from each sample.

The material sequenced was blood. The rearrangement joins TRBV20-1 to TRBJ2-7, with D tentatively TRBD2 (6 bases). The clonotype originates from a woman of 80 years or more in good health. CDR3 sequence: CSARDYGTAESYEQYF. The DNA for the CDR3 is TGCAGTGCTAGAGATTACGGGACTGCCGAATCCTACGAGCAGTACTTC.